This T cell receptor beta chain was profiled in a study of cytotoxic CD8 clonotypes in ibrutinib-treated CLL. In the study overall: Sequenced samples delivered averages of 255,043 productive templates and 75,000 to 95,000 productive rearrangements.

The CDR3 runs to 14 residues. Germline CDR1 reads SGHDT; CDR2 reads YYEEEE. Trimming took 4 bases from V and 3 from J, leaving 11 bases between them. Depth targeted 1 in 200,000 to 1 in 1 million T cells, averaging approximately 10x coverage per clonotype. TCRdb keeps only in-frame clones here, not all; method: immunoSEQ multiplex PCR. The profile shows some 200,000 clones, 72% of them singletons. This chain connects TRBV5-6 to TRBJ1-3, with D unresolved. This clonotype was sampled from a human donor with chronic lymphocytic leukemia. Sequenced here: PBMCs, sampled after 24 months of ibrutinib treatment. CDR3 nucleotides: TGTGCCAGCAGCCGACGGTGGTATGGAAACACCATATATTTT. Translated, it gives CASSRRWYGNTIYF.